These T cell receptor beta chains were read from a single sample in a study of T cells in Graves' hyperthyroidism and ophthalmopathy. One entry per CDR3 protein results from TCRdb running MiXCR on the multiplex PCR reads. Found here are approximately 530,000 distinct CDR3 sequences, over 15% of them singletons; the top ten hold about 17%. The sample was blood. Every receptor here comes from a woman aged 18-29 years with Graves' hyperthyroidism. CDR3s include the opening cysteine and the closing phenylalanine or tryptophan. Each record gives: V gene, clone size, D gene, CDR3 length, J gene, CDR3 DNA, CDR3 protein. A D gene is named only where the DNA matches it firmly. The listing skips clone size in some rows; elsewhere it reads once, few, many or a size class.

>TRBV19|-|-|17|TRBJ1-2
TGTGCCAGTAGTATGGGGTCTGACAGGAGAATTAACTATGGCTACACCTTC
CASSMGSDRRINYGYTF
>TRBV3-1|many|TRBD1|16|TRBJ2-2
TGTGCCAGCAGCCATTCTGGGACAGGGGGTATCGGGGAGCTGTTTTTT
CASSHSGTGGIGELFF
>TRBV27|many|-|16|TRBJ1-1
TGTGCCAGCAGTTTACGGCCTACTGATATGCGCACTGAAGCTTTCTTT
CASSLRPTDMRTEAFF
>TRBV28|few|-|14|TRBJ2-2
TGTGCCAGCAGTCTAATAGAGAACACCGGGGAGCTGTTTTTT
CASSLIENTGELFF
>TRBV6-1|-|-|14|TRBJ1-1
TGTGCCAGCGCCCTGGGAATCCAGAACACTGAAGCTTTCTTT
CASALGIQNTEAFF
>TRBV20-1|few|-|13|TRBJ1-3
TGCAGTGCTAGCTCGGGGACTGGAAACACCATATATTTT
CSASSGTGNTIYF
>TRBV12-3/TRBV12-4|-|TRBD2|14|TRBJ2-7
TGTGCCAGCAGACCTGGACTAGCGGGAGGGGAGCAGTACTTC
CASRPGLAGGEQYF
>TRBV18|-|-|13|TRBJ1-5
TGTGCCAGCTCACCCAAGGACAATCAGCCCCAGCATTTT
CASSPKDNQPQHF
>TRBV3-1|many|-|17|TRBJ2-1
TGTGCCAGCAGCCAAGTCACAGCGGAGAGTATCCTCAATGAGCAGTTCTTC
CASSQVTAESILNEQFF
>TRBV19|many|TRBD2|17|TRBJ2-1
TGTGCCAGTACTCTGCGACTAGCGGGAGGGCCAGGCCATGAGCAGTTCTTC
CASTLRLAGGPGHEQFF
>TRBV11-2|many|-|12|TRBJ2-1
TGTGCCAGCAGTCTCGAAGGGCGCGAGCAGTTCTTC
CASSLEGREQFF
>TRBV5-1|-|-|15|TRBJ2-5
TGCGCCAGCAGCTTGGCCGATGCGGGGCAAGAGACCCAGTACTTC
CASSLADAGQETQYF
>TRBV20-1|few|-|18|TRBJ2-1
TGCAGTGCTAGAGATCCTCGGTCCGGGGGGCTTTCCTACAATGAGCAGTTCTTC
CSARDPRSGGLSYNEQFF
>TRBV7-9|few|-|16|TRBJ2-2
TGTGCCAGCAGCTTCCCCAGGACGATTAACACCGGGGAGCTGTTTTTT
CASSFPRTINTGELFF
>TRBV27|few|-|15|TRBJ1-1
TGTGCCAGCAGTTTATTCCCCCGGGGGAACACTGAAGCTTTCTTT
CASSLFPRGNTEAFF
>TRBV2|many|TRBD1|15|TRBJ1-2
TGTGCCAGCAGCTCCGGGACAGATTTTAACTATGGCTACACCTTC
CASSSGTDFNYGYTF
>TRBV12-3/TRBV12-4|many|-|14|TRBJ2-1
TGTGCCAGCAGTCAAGAACTGGTTTACAATGAGCAGTTCTTC
CASSQELVYNEQFF
>TRBV7-8|many|TRBD2|17|TRBJ2-1
TGTGCCAGCAGCCTTCGGCGACTAGCGGGGGGAGCACATGAGCAGTTCTTC
CASSLRRLAGGAHEQFF
>TRBV7-8|many|-|12|TRBJ1-2
TGTGCCAGCGGGACAACTAACTATGGCTACACCTTC
CASGTTNYGYTF
>TRBV18|many|TRBD1|15|TRBJ1-1
TGTGCCAGCTCACCTCAGGGACAGCCTAGCCCTGAAGCTTTCTTT
CASSPQGQPSPEAFF
>TRBV6-1|-|-|16|TRBJ1-5
TGTGCCAGCAGTGAATGGTTCTCGGGTAGCAATCAGCCCCAGCATTTT
CASSEWFSGSNQPQHF
>TRBV24-1|many|-|14|TRBJ1-5
TGTGCCACCAGTGACCCCCCAGATAATCAGCCCCAGCATTTT
CATSDPPDNQPQHF
>TRBV9|few|TRBD1|15|TRBJ1-1
TGTGCCAGCAGCGTATCAGGGGGCGGTGGAACTGAAGCTTTCTTT
CASSVSGGGGTEAFF
>TRBV12-3/TRBV12-4|many|-|15|TRBJ2-7
TGTGCCAGCAGTACTCGCGTCCTGGGGCCCTACGAGCAGTACTTC
CASSTRVLGPYEQYF
>TRBV3-1|many|-|13|TRBJ2-5
TGTGCCAGCAGCCCCCCGGCCCAAGAGACCCAGTACTTC
CASSPPAQETQYF
>TRBV7-9|many|-|15|TRBJ2-2
TGTGCCAGCAGGGGATGGGCGGAGAACACCGGGGAGCTGTTTTTT
CASRGWAENTGELFF
>TRBV7-2|-|TRBD2|14|TRBJ2-1
TGTGCCAGCAGCCGGGGACTAGCGGGGGGGGAGCAGTTCTTC
CASSRGLAGGEQFF
>TRBV20-1|-|TRBD1|13|TRBJ1-4
TGCAGTGTTCCAGACAGGGGAGGTGAAAAACTGTTTTTT
CSVPDRGGEKLFF
>TRBV15|-|-|14|TRBJ2-5
TGTGCCACCAGCATAAAAAGGGCTGGGGAGACCCAGTACTTC
CATSIKRAGETQYF
>TRBV4-2|few|-|15|TRBJ1-4
TGTGCCAGCAGCCAAGCCTCAGGGATCGTCGAAAAACTGTTTTTT
CASSQASGIVEKLFF
>TRBV20-1|few|-|15|TRBJ1-2
TGCAGTGCTAGCGGAACAGTAGATGTTAACTATGGCTACACCTTC
CSASGTVDVNYGYTF
>TRBV20-1|many|TRBD1|13|TRBJ1-5
TGCAGTGCGCATCGGGACAGCCAAATGCCCCAGCATTTT
CSAHRDSQMPQHF
>TRBV27|many|-|14|TRBJ2-3
TGTGCCAGCAGCCCGGAGGAGGGGGGGCATACGCAGTATTTT
CASSPEEGGHTQYF
>TRBV14|-|-|16|TRBJ2-5
TGTGCCAGCAGCCAAGATCTTGTGGGGCGCGGGAACCCCCAGTACTTC
CASSQDLVGRGNPQYF
>TRBV20-1|-|-|16|TRBJ2-5
TGCAGTGCCACCCCCGGCAGGGCCACTATCCAAGAGACCCAGTACTTC
CSATPGRATIQETQYF
>TRBV6-1|-|TRBD1|13|TRBJ2-2
TGTGCCAGCAGGGGGACAGGCACCGGGGAGCTGTTTTTT
CASRGTGTGELFF
>TRBV30|many|TRBD1|13|TRBJ2-7
TGTGCCTGGAGTTCCCAGGGGGTCGACGAGCAGTACTTC
CAWSSQGVDEQYF
>TRBV3-1|-|-|14|TRBJ2-5
TGTGCCAGCAGCCATCTTCAGAGTCAAGAGACCCAGTACTTC
CASSHLQSQETQYF
>TRBV9|-|-|14|TRBJ2-1
TGTGCCAGCAGCGTAACGTCTGCTGGGGGGGAGCAGTTCTTC
CASSVTSAGGEQFF
>TRBV11-2|many|-|12|TRBJ2-7
TGTGCCAGCAGCTTATTCGGTTACGAGCAGTACTTC
CASSLFGYEQYF
>TRBV6-2/TRBV6-3|-|TRBD1|13|TRBJ2-2
TGTGCTCATCAGGGGGTTAACACCGGGGAGCTGTTTTTT
CAHQGVNTGELFF
>TRBV5-1|-|-|14|TRBJ1-5
TGCGCCAGCAGCTTGGTGGGAGGCAATCAGCCCCCGCATTTT
CASSLVGGNQPPHF
>TRBV6-1|-|-|15|TRBJ2-3
TGTGCCAGCAGATCTAGGGGTTTGAGCACAGATACGCAGTATTTT
CASRSRGLSTDTQYF
>TRBV7-9|-|TRBD2|18|TRBJ2-7
TGTGCCAGCAGCCCGCGCTCGGGACTAGCGGGGAGCTCCCACGAGCAGTACTTC
CASSPRSGLAGSSHEQYF
>TRBV11-2|many|TRBD1|11|TRBJ1-6
TGTGCCAGCAGGACCGGGACAGCCCTCCACTTT
CASRTGTALHF
>TRBV5-1|many|TRBD2|16|TRBJ2-1
TGCGCCAGCAGCCCCCAGACTAGCGGAGCCTACAATGAGCAGTTCTTC
CASSPQTSGAYNEQFF
>TRBV12-3/TRBV12-4|-|-|16|TRBJ2-7
TGTGCCAGCAGCCCACACCAGGGGGGCAGGGATGACGAGCAGTACTTC
CASSPHQGGRDDEQYF
>TRBV27|many|-|14|TRBJ2-7
TGTGCCAGCAGTTTACGGGGGCTGCCGGGCGAGCAGTACTTC
CASSLRGLPGEQYF
>TRBV2|many|-|15|TRBJ1-5
TGTGCCAGCAGTGAAAGACATCCCAGCAATCAGCCCCAGCATTTT
CASSERHPSNQPQHF
>TRBV7-2|many|-|16|TRBJ1-2
TGTGCCAGCAGCCGTTCCGGGAGGGGTGCTAACTATGGCTACACCTTC
CASSRSGRGANYGYTF
>TRBV4-3|-|-|15|TRBJ2-3
TGCGCCAGCCCTCCCGGGGGGCCTTGCACAGATACGCAGTATTTT
CASPPGGPCTDTQYF
>TRBV2|-|TRBD2|16|TRBJ2-7
TGTGCCAGCACGAATCCGGGACTAGCGGGAGAGAACGAGCAGTACTTC
CASTNPGLAGENEQYF
>TRBV15|few|TRBD2|16|TRBJ2-1
TGTGCCACCAGCGGGCAGCGGGGGCCCCGCGGGAATGAGCAGTTCTTC
CATSGQRGPRGNEQFF
>TRBV20-1|many|TRBD1|15|TRBJ2-2
TGCAGTGCCTCCCCTCCGGACAGGGACACCGGGGAGCTGTTTTTT
CSASPPDRDTGELFF
>TRBV15|-|-|14|TRBJ1-3
TGTGCCACCAGCCCGCGGGGGTCGGGAAACACCATATATTTT
CATSPRGSGNTIYF